These 10 T cell receptor beta chains share one sample of origin, sequenced in a study of blood T cell repertoires in COVID-19. TCRdb's copy holds only in-frame clones and misses some; the assay was immunoSEQ multiplex PCR. The sample holds about 160,000 clones; 75% to 90% are singletons and the top ten take 3.5% to 4.5%. The sample was PBMCs or T cells enriched from blood (not recorded which). The receptors shown here come from a woman in her thirties or forties who had been exposed to COVID-19.

J is TRBJ2-5 and V is TRBV5-1; D is unclear. Germline-derived CDR1 and CDR2 are SGHRS and YFSETQ. This CDR3 region has 11 residues. V lost 7 bases, J lost 4 bases, and 8 bases lay in between. The CDR3 DNA is TGCGCCAGCCCCTTGCGAGAGACCCAGTACTTC. This translates into CASPLRETQYF.

The V call is TRBV7-6, the J call TRBJ1-6, with D tentatively TRBD1 (5 bases). The germline V and J ends were trimmed by 1 base and 2 bases, with 6 bases remaining between them. CDR3 size: 15 residues. Germline assignment: CDR1 SGHVS and CDR2 FNYEAQ. The CDR3 DNA follows: TGTGCCAGCAGCTTAGGACAGCCCTATAATTCACCCCTCCACTTT. Residues: CASSLGQPYNSPLHF. Filled out from reference TRBV7-6 and TRBJ1-6, the complete variable domain reads GAGVSQSPRYKVTKRGQDVALRCDPISGHVSLYWYRQALGQGPEFLTYFNYEAQQDKSGLPNDRFSAERPEGSISTLTIQRTEQRDSAMYRCASSLGQPYNSPLHFGNGTRLTVT.

CDR3: CASRDRGLGTDTQYF. In nucleotides, the CDR3 is TGTGCCAGCAGGGACAGGGGGCTAGGCACAGATACGCAGTATTTT. The chain has TRBV3-1 (or the pseudogene TRBV3-2) and TRBJ2-3, with 11 bases that match TRBD1. The germline V gene encodes CDR1 LGHDT and CDR2 YNNKEL (reference sequence). J was trimmed by 1 base and V by 6 bases; bases with no gene match: 3. This CDR3 has 15 residues.

V is TRBV4-3 and J is TRBJ2-1; D gene ambiguous. From germline, CDR1 is LGHNA and CDR2 YSLEER. The CDR3 runs 15 residues. Trimming took off 0 bases at V and 13 bases at J, with 19 bases between the two ends. The CDR3 spells CASSQDGNSPSSQFF. The CDR3 DNA is TGCGCCAGCAGCCAAGATGGAAATAGCCCCTCGAGTCAGTTCTTC.

As to this clone: An end of the junction does not agree with germline; a read error may underlie this. This sequence joins TRBV19 and TRBJ1-4, with 9 nucleotides matching TRBD1. The CDR3 is 16 residues long. Germline V CDR1 and CDR2: LNHDA, SQIVND (reference sequence). CDR3 residues: CASSIRSGTGNEKLFF. The CDR3, as DNA: TGCGCCAGTAGTATTCGTTCTGGGACAGGGAACGAAAAACTGTTTTTT.

This clone has only a few counts. This chain joins TRBV29-1 and TRBJ2-7, with 7 bases lining up with TRBD2. The V and J ends lost 5 bases and 2 bases, in that order; junction bases with no gene match: 3. The CDR3 is made up of 12 amino acids. Germline lookup yields CDR1 SQVTM and CDR2 ANQGSEA. CDR3 in amino acids: CSVMRGTYEQYF. The CDR3 DNA reads as TGCAGCGTTATGCGGGGGACCTACGAGCAGTACTTC.

The chain recombines TRBV2 with TRBJ1-6; 7 nucleotides agree with TRBD1. The CDR3 length is 14 residues. Unmatched junction bases numbered 1, after V lost 1 base and J lost 7 bases. The germline CDR1 and CDR2 sequences are SNHLY and FYNNEI. The CDR3 reads CASSEGDSNSPLHF. The CDR3 DNA sequence: TGTGCCAGCAGTGAAGGGGACAGCAATTCACCCCTCCACTTT.

The genes are TRBV27 and TRBJ1-5; 7 nucleotides align to TRBD1. The CDR3 is 15 residues long. After removal of 5 bases from V and 5 bases from J, the junction contained 9 bases not matched to a gene. Looked up from germline, CDR1 is MNHEY and CDR2 is SMNVEV (reference sequence). CDR3 region: CASSKYTGADQPQHF. CDR3 DNA sequence: TGTGCCAGCAGTAAATATACAGGGGCGGATCAGCCCCAGCATTTT.

This chain joins TRBV5-1 and TRBJ2-2, with TRBD1 matching over 9 bases. The CDR3 totals 16 residues. Germline-derived CDR1 and CDR2 are SGHRS and YFSETQ. The V gene end was trimmed by 3 bases and the J gene end by 1 base; junction bases not matched to a gene: 4. The CDR3 DNA reads TGCGCCAGCAGCTCGGCGGGACAGGGGAACACCGGGGAGCTGTTTTTT. This translates into CASSSAGQGNTGELFF.

The V call is TRBV6-4, the J call TRBJ1-5, with 12 bases aligning to TRBD1. The CDR3 has 14 residues. The V segment lost 2 bases and the J segment 7 bases; nucleotides outside the gene matches: 0. The germline V gene encodes CDR1 MRHNA and CDR2 SNTAGT. The CDR3 coding sequence is TGTGCCAGCAGTGACGGGACAGGGGGCCAGCCCCAGCATTTT. Encoded protein: CASSDGTGGQPQHF.